Each of the 30 T cell receptor beta chains below was sequenced from the same sample in a study of T-cell memory formation after mild COVID-19. From the 5' RACE reads, TCRdb called clonotypes with MiXCR, one entry per CDR3 protein. The sample shows under 450,000 distinct CDR3 sequences, around a fifth of them seen only once. The sample was PBMCs or a T cell subset sorted from them (not recorded which). The receptors were sampled from a man aged 18 to 29 who had mild COVID-19 (a few samples of this study predate the infection). Cell type and time point are not known.

This chain uses TRBV5-1 with TRBJ2-1; D call uncertain. The CDR3 contains 16 residues. V was pared by 0 bases and J by 0 bases, with 10 bases between. Germline CDR1 and CDR2: SGHRS and YFSETQ. CDR3 nucleotide sequence: TGCGCCAGCAGCTTGGAACTATCGAACTCCTACAATGAGCAGTTCTTC. Translation: CASSLELSNSYNEQFF.

This clonotype was counted between two and nine times. The chain joins TRBV27 to TRBJ1-1; a possible D gene is TRBD1 (5 bases). Germline CDR1 is MNHEY and CDR2 is SMNVEV (reference sequence). This CDR3 spans 13 amino acids. Trimming stripped 6 bases from V and 4 bases from J, with 12 bases between. The CDR3 protein is CASSLQGTTEAFF. The CDR3 DNA reads TGTGCCAGCAGCCTCCAGGGTACCACTGAAGCTTTCTTT.

This clonotype came up a few times. The gene calls are TRBV10-3 and TRBJ1-1; unclear D gene. CDR3 length equals 13 residues. CDR1 ENHRY and CDR2 SYGVKD come from the germline V gene. V lost 0 bases, J lost 3 bases, and 5 bases lay in between. The CDR3 reads CAISESDYTEAFF. The CDR3, as DNA: TGTGCCATCAGTGAGTCTGACTACACTGAAGCTTTCTTT.

In DNA form, the CDR3 reads TGCGCCAGCAGCTTCGGGGGTAGTAGAGATACGCAGTATTTT. Translated: CASSFGGSRDTQYF. The chain joins TRBV5-1 to TRBJ2-3; D is possibly TRBD2 (6 bases). CDR1 and CDR2 from the germline V gene are SGHRS and YFSETQ. The CDR3 is 14 residues long. Trimming shortened V by 2 bases and J by 5 bases, and 12 bases separated the two germline ends.

The rearrangement links TRBV25-1 to TRBJ2-7; no firm D call. Trimming stripped 4 bases from V and 3 bases from J, with 10 bases between. The CDR3 is 13 amino acids. Germline CDR1 MGHDK, CDR2 SYGVNS. This CDR3 is CASSAGYGYEQYF. The DNA of the CDR3 is TGTGCCAGCAGTGCCGGATACGGCTACGAGCAGTACTTC.

This chain joins TRBV27 and TRBJ1-2; tentative D call: TRBD1 (6 bases). The V end lost 6 bases, the J end lost 7 bases, and 15 bases lay between the germline ends. The CDR3 loop spans 13 amino acids. Germline-derived CDR1 and CDR2 are MNHEY and SMNVEV (reference sequence). The CDR3 here is CASRIGQTGGYTF. In nucleotides, the CDR3 is TGTGCCAGCAGAATAGGACAGACGGGTGGCTACACCTTC.

V gene TRBV7-2 combines with J gene TRBJ2-3, with D hard to call. The CDR3 loop spans 16 amino acids. Germline V gene lookup returns CDR1 SGHTA and CDR2 FQGNSA. Trimming removed 5 bases from V and 0 bases from J, with 15 bases in between. For the CDR3, the DNA is TGTGCCAGCAGCATCTCGGAACGCACTAGCACAGATACGCAGTATTTT. It yields the protein CASSISERTSTDTQYF.

The chain is built from TRBV5-6 and TRBJ1-2; 7 bases are a match to TRBD1. CDR1 and CDR2 from the germline V gene are SGHDT and YYEEEE. This CDR3 is built from 12 residues. J gave up 13 bases and V 4 bases, and 10 bases lay outside the gene matches. The CDR3 region has the DNA TGTGCCAGCAGCATCGGACAGGCCAGAAGCACCTTC. Residues: CASSIGQARSTF.

The gene calls are TRBV20-1 and TRBJ2-1; possibly TRBD1 for D (6 bases). Germline V gene lookup returns CDR1 DFQATT and CDR2 SNEGSKA (reference sequence). V was clipped by 1 base and J by 7 bases, with 17 bases between them. CDR3 length: 15 amino acids. The CDR3 sequence: CSARGGRLYGNEQFF. CDR3 DNA sequence: TGCAGTGCTAGAGGGGGGCGGCTCTACGGTAATGAGCAGTTCTTC.

This clonotype was observed a few times. The chain uses TRBV10-3 and TRBJ2-5, with 8 bases fitting TRBD2. The CDR3 contains 16 residues. Per the germline V gene, CDR1 is ENHRY and CDR2 is SYGVKD. J lost 2 bases, V lost 4 bases, and 9 bases had no gene match. This chain's CDR3 is CAISGYSGDIQETQYF. CDR3 nucleotides: TGTGCCATCAGTGGTTATAGCGGGGATATTCAAGAGACCCAGTACTTC.

J is TRBJ1-1 and V is TRBV2; unclear D gene. This CDR3 region has 10 residues. V was cut by 5 bases and J by 10 bases, with 8 bases left in between. CDR1 is SNHLY, CDR2 FYNNEI, per germline. The CDR3 loop reads CASSINGAFF. In nucleotides, the CDR3 is TGTGCCAGCAGTATAAACGGAGCTTTCTTT.

This CDR3 is CASSQDRGFSEQFF. In DNA form, the CDR3 reads TGCGCCAGCAGCCAAGACAGGGGGTTTAGTGAGCAGTTCTTC. The chain joins TRBV4-3 to TRBJ2-1, with 7 bases lining up with TRBD1. The length of the CDR3 is 14 residues. The junction had 5 bases not matched to a gene; V was cut back by 0 bases and J by 9 bases. Germline assignment: CDR1 LGHNA and CDR2 YSLEER.

The CDR3 sequence: CASSYQDTQYF. The CDR3 DNA is TGCGCCAGCAGCTATCAAGATACGCAGTATTTT. This sequence joins TRBV5-1 and TRBJ2-3; D gene uncertain. CDR1 and CDR2 (germline): SGHRS, YFSETQ. Between the trimmed V and J ends, which lost 3 bases and 5 bases, there was a span of 4 bases. The CDR3 totals 11 residues.

V is TRBV30 and J is TRBJ2-3; unclear D gene. Germline lookup yields CDR1 GTSNPN and CDR2 SVGIG (reference sequence). The CDR3 spans 12 residues. V lost 0 bases to trimming and J lost 10 bases, with 11 bases between them. The CDR3 DNA follows: TGTGCCTGGAGTGTAGTAGGGTCTGCGCAGTATTTT. This encodes CAWSVVGSAQYF.

The rearrangement joins TRBV6-6 to TRBJ1-1; no firm D call. The CDR3 has 13 amino acids. Germline V lookup: CDR1 MNHNY, CDR2 SVGAGI (reference sequence). V lost 8 bases and J 5 bases, leaving 15 bases between the germline ends. The CDR3 sequence is CASGRWSNTEAFF. The CDR3 DNA sequence: TGTGCCAGCGGGCGGTGGTCAAATACTGAAGCTTTCTTT.

The gene calls are TRBV13 and TRBJ2-7, with a possible D match to TRBD2 (7 bases). CDR3 size: 14 residues. Germline V gene sequence: CDR1 PRHDT, CDR2 FYEKMQ (reference sequence). V lost 8 bases, J lost 5 bases, and 19 bases lay in between. The DNA for the CDR3 is TGTGCCAGCCGTCTGACGGGGGGCCACCACGAGCAGTACTTC. Translated: CASRLTGGHHEQYF.

This clonotype was seen a handful of times. The chain employs TRBV5-4 and TRBJ1-2; D is ambiguous. V dropped 4 bases and J dropped 4 bases, with 14 bases sitting between them. The germline gives CDR1 SGHNT, CDR2 YYREEE (reference sequence). The CDR3 extends over 14 amino acids. The CDR3 DNA sequence: TGTGCCAGCAGCCCCCCCGGCAAGAGCTATGGCTACACCTTC. It specifies CASSPPGKSYGYTF.

The sample holds a few counts of this clonotype. The CDR3 DNA follows: TGCGCCAGCAGCTTGGAGGGGGTCTCCTACGAGCAGTACTTC. This codes for CASSLEGVSYEQYF. The chain is built from TRBV5-1 and TRBJ2-7; D is perhaps TRBD1 (6 bases). Trimming removed 0 bases at V and 0 bases at J, with 7 bases between. Germline CDR1 is SGHRS and CDR2 is YFSETQ. The CDR3 covers 14 residues.

This clonotype has just a few counts. The chain employs TRBV4-3 and TRBJ2-3; the D gene is possibly TRBD1 (5 bases). Trimming stripped 1 base from V and 2 bases from J, with 13 bases between. The CDR3 extends over 16 amino acids. The germline V gene has CDR1 LGHNA and CDR2 YSLEER. The CDR3 bases are TGCGCCAGCAGCCAAGTTGGTCAGGGCAACACAGATACGCAGTATTTT. Its protein is CASSQVGQGNTDTQYF.

Concerning this clonotype itself: Possible read error: a much larger clone is one base away. The genes are TRBV5-1 and TRBJ2-5, with D possibly matching TRBD2 (6 bases). The V gene lost 0 bases and the J gene lost 5 bases, with 11 bases spanning the gap. Germline V lookup: CDR1 SGHRS, CDR2 YFSETQ. This CDR3 region has 14 residues. The CDR3 here is CASSLDGTHETQYF. The CDR3 DNA reads TGCGCCAGCAGCTTGGACGGGACTCACGAGACCCAGTACTTC.

The rearrangement links TRBV15 to TRBJ1-1; D may be TRBD1 (5 bases). The CDR3 spans 15 residues. The ends were cut back, 3 bases at V and 2 bases at J, with 13 bases in the middle. Germline-derived CDR1 and CDR2 are LNHNV and YYDKDF (reference sequence). The CDR3 spells CATSSTGTGNTEAFF. The CDR3, as DNA: TGTGCCACCAGCAGCACCGGGACGGGAAACACTGAAGCTTTCTTT.

A few counts support this clonotype. The chain couples TRBV20-1 to TRBJ1-5, with 9 bases aligning to TRBD1. Germline V gene lookup returns CDR1 DFQATT and CDR2 SNEGSKA (reference sequence). This CDR3 is built from 14 residues. J lost 8 bases, V lost 1 base, and 6 bases had no gene match. CDR3 residues: CSARGGTGPEPQHF. The CDR3 coding sequence is TGCAGTGCTAGAGGTGGGACAGGGCCTGAGCCCCAGCATTTT.

There are a few counts of this clonotype. The rearrangement joins TRBV3-1 to TRBJ2-5; maybe TRBD2 (6 bases). Germline loops: CDR1 LGHDT, CDR2 YNNKEL (reference sequence). The CDR3 has 13 amino acids. V lost 3 bases to trimming and J lost 7 bases, with 12 bases between them. CDR3 region: CASSQRESGTQYF. The CDR3 DNA follows: TGTGCCAGCAGCCAGCGGGAATCTGGGACCCAGTACTTC.

This rearrangement joins TRBV18 to TRBJ1-1, with D perhaps matching TRBD1 (5 bases). Trimming left V 1 base short and J 5 bases short, with 14 bases between. Germline CDR1 and CDR2: KGHSH and LQKENI. CDR3 length: 15 amino acids. The CDR3 DNA follows: TGTGCCAGCTCACCACTTAACCCTCGGGGGACTGAAGCTTTCTTT. Protein: CASSPLNPRGTEAFF.

V is TRBV7-9 and J is TRBJ2-4; D possibly matches TRBD1 or TRBD2 (6 bases each). From germline, CDR1 is SEHNR and CDR2 FQNEAQ (reference sequence). V was pared by 0 bases and J by 6 bases, with 9 bases between. The CDR3 loop spans 14 amino acids. CDR3 protein: CASSLAEGGNIQYF. In DNA form, the CDR3 reads TGTGCCAGCAGCTTAGCTGAGGGGGGAAACATTCAGTACTTC.

The chain recombines TRBV6-2 or TRBV6-3 with TRBJ2-7; no definite D call. Per germline, CDR1 MNHEY and CDR2 SVGEGT. The V end lost 8 bases, the J end lost 7 bases, and 15 bases lay between the germline ends. CDR3 length equals 12 residues. The CDR3 is CASGARRFEQYV. CDR3 coding DNA: TGTGCCAGCGGAGCGAGGCGTTTTGAGCAGTACGTC.

This clonotype showed up just a few times. This chain links TRBV4-3 with TRBJ1-2, with a weak D call TRBD1 (5 bases). Trimming took off 0 bases at V and 6 bases at J, with 17 bases between the two ends. The germline V gene encodes CDR1 LGHNA and CDR2 YSLEER. CDR3 length: 16 residues. The CDR3 here is CASSQEVIWGNDGYTF. Here the CDR3 DNA reads TGCGCCAGCAGCCAAGAGGTAATCTGGGGGAACGATGGCTACACCTTC.

This clonotype showed up just a few times. CDR3 sequence: CASSPEEGLAKNIQYF. CDR3 nucleotide sequence: TGTGCCAGCAGTCCCGAGGAGGGATTAGCCAAAAACATTCAGTACTTC. The V gene is TRBV6-4, the J gene TRBJ2-4, with D possibly TRBD2 on 6 matching bases. The germline V gene has CDR1 MRHNA and CDR2 SNTAGT. V lost 5 bases and J 0 bases, leaving 14 bases between the germline ends. The CDR3 loop spans 16 amino acids.

The V and J genes are TRBV7-9 and TRBJ2-7; 8 nucleotides match TRBD2. CDR1 SEHNR and CDR2 FQNEAQ come from the germline V gene (reference sequence). V trimming: 5 bases; J trimming: 2 bases; junction bases outside the gene matches: 5. This CDR3 is 14 amino acids long. The CDR3 DNA follows: TGTGCCAGCAGCACCCGGGGGGGGCCCTACGAGCAGTACTTC. It encodes CASSTRGGPYEQYF.

There are a few counts of this clonotype. The chain has TRBV6-5 and TRBJ2-1; TRBD1 or TRBD2 may be the D gene (7 bases each). Germline V CDR1 and CDR2: MNHEY, SVGAGI. Trimming removed 2 bases from V and 6 bases from J, with 14 bases in between. The CDR3 sequence is 15 residues long. This chain's CDR3 is CASSYSRGGLNEQFF. CDR3 DNA: TGTGCCAGCAGTTACAGCAGGGGGGGGCTCAATGAGCAGTTCTTC.